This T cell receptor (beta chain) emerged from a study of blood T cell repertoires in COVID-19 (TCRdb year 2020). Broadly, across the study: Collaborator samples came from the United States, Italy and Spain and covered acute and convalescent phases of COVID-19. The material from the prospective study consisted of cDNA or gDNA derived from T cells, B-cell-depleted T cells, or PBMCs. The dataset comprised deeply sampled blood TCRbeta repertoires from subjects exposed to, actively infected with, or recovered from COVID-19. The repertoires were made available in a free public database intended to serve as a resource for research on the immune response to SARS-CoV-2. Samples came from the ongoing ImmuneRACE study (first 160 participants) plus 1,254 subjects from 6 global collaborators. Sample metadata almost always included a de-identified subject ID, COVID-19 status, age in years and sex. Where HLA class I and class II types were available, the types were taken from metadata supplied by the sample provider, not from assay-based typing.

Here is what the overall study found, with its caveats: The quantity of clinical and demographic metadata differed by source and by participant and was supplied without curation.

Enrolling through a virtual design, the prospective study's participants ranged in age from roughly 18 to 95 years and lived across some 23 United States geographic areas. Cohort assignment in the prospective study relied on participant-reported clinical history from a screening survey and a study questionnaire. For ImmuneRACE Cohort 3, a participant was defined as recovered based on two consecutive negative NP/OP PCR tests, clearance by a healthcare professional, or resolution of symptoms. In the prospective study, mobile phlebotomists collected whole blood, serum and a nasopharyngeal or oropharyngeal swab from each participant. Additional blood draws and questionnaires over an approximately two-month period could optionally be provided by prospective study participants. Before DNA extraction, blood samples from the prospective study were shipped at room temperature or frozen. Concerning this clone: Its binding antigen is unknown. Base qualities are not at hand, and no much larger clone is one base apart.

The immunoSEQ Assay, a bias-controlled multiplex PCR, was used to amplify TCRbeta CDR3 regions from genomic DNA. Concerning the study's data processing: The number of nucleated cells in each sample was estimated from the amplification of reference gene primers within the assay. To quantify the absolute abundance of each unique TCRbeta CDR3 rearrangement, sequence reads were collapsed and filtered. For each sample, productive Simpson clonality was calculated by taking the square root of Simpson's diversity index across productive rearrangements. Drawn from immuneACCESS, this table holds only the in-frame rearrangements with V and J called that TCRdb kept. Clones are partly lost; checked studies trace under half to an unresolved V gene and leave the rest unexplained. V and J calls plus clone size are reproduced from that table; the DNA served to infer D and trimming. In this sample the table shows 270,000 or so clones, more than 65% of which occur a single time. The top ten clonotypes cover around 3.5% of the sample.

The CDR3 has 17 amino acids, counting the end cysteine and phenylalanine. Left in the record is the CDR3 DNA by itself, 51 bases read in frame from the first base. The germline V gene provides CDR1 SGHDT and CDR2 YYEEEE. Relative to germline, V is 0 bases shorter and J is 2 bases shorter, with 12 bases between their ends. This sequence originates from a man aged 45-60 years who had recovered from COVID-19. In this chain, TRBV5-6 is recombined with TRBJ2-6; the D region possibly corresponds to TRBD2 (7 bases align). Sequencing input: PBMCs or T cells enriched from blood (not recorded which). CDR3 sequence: CASSLAGGRPGANVLTF. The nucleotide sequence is TGTGCCAGCAGCTTGGCCGGGGGGCGGCCTGGGGCCAACGTCCTGACTTTC. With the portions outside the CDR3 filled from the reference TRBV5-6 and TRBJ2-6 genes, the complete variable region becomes DAGVTQSPTHLIKTRGQQVTLRCSPKSGHDTVSWYQQALGQGPQFIFQYYEEEERQRGNFPDRFSGHQFPNYSSELNVNALLLGDSALYLCASSLAGGRPGANVLTFGAGSRLTVL.